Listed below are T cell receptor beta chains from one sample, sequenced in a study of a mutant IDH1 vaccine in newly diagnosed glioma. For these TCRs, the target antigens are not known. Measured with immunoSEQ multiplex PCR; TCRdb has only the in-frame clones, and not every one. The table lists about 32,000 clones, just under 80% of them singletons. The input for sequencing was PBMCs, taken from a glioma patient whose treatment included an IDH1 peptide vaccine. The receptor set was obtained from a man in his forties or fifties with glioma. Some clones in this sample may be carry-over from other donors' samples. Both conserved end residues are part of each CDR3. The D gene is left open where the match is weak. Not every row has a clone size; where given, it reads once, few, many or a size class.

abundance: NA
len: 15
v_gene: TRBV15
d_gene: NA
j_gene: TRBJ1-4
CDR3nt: TGTGCCACCAGCACCGGGACAACAACTAATGAAAAACTGTTTTTT
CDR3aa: CATSTGTTTNEKLFF

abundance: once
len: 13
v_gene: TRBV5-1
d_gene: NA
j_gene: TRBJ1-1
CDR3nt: TGCGCCAGCACCTCCGCGTTGGCCACTGAAGCTTTCTTT
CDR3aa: CASTSALATEAFF

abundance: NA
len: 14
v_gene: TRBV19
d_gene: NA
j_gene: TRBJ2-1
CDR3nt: TGTGCCACTACCCCCAGGCAGGGGTTGAATGAGCAGTTCTTC
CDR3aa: CATTPRQGLNEQFF

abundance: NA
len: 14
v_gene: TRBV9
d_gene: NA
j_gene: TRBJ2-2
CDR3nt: TGTGCCAGCAGCGTCGGGGGCCTCACCGGGGAGCTGTTTTTT
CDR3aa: CASSVGGLTGELFF

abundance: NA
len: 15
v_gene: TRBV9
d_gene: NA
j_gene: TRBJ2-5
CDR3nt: TGTGCCAGCAGCGTAGGGGGGACGGGACAAGAGACCCAGTACTTC
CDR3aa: CASSVGGTGQETQYF

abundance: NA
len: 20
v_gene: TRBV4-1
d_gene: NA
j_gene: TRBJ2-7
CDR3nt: TGCGCCAGCAGCCAACCTCAACTGGAATCCAAGATCGCCCCATCCTACGAGCAGTACTTC
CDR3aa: CASSQPQLESKIAPSYEQYF

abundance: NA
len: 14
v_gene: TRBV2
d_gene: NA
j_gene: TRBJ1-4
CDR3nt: TGTGCCAGCAGTAACCGGGGGGGAGGCGAAAAACTGTTTTTT
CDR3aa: CASSNRGGGEKLFF

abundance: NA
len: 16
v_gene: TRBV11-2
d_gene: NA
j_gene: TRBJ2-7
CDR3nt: TGTGCCAGCAGCTCTCTCCTTTCAGGGCGAGACTACGAGCAGTACTTC
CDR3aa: CASSSLLSGRDYEQYF

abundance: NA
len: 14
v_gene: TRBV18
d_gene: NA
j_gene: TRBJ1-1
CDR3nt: TGTGCCAGCTCACCCGCCATTCTGAACACTGAAGCTTTCTTT
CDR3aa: CASSPAILNTEAFF

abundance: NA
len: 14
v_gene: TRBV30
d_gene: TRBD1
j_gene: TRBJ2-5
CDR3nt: TGTGCCTGGGGGACAGGGGTCTACCAAGAGACCCAGTACTTC
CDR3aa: CAWGTGVYQETQYF

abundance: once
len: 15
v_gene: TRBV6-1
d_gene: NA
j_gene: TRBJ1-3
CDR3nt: TGTGCCAGCGTCCTACTGATTACCTCTGGAAACACCATATATTTT
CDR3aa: CASVLLITSGNTIYF

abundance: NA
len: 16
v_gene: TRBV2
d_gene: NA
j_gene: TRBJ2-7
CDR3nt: TGTGCCAGCAGTTCCCAAGGGGACCCCAGCCTCAACGAGCAGTACTTC
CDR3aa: CASSSQGDPSLNEQYF

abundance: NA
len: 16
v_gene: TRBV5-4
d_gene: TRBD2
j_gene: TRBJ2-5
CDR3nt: TGTGCCAGCAGCTTGGCGGGAGGGGCCGGTTTAGGGACCCAGTACTTC
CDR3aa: CASSLAGGAGLGTQYF

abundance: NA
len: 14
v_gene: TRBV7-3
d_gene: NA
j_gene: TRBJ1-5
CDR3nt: TGTGCCAGCAGCTTAGAGGCCGAGGGGACGCCCCAGCATTTT
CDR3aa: CASSLEAEGTPQHF